The 27 T cell receptor beta chains in this list originate from one sample, sequenced in a study of CD8 T cells in ankylosing spondylitis. General study results and limits: What appeared characteristic of ankylosing spondylitis blood was a TCR beta motif of under 10 highly homologous variants.

One entry per CDR3 protein, called by TCRdb with MiXCR from the 5' RACE reads. This sample yields about 750,000 distinct CDR3 sequences, of which about 20% are seen a single time; about a fifth belongs to the top ten. Their target antigens are unknown. Sequenced: blood, either unsorted or a sorted T cell fraction (not recorded which). The source of these receptors is a male donor with ankylosing spondylitis.

This clonotype showed up just a few times. This sequence joins TRBV2 and TRBJ2-1; weak D call: TRBD1 (5 bases). The CDR3 runs to 14 residues. The germline V gene has CDR1 SNHLY and CDR2 FYNNEI. Trimming removed 8 bases from V and 2 bases from J, with 13 bases in between. The CDR3 DNA sequence: TGTGCCAGCTATACAGGAAGAGCCTACAATGAGCAGTTCTTC. Translated, it gives CASYTGRAYNEQFF.

This chain connects TRBV5-1 to TRBJ1-6; D is unresolved. This CDR3 is built from 13 residues. The germline V gene encodes CDR1 SGHRS and CDR2 YFSETQ. The V gene lost 0 bases and the J gene lost 14 bases, with 12 bases spanning the gap. The CDR3 nucleotides are TGCGCCAGCAGCTTGGCCGGTATTTCGGCCCTCCACTTT. Its translation: CASSLAGISALHF.

This clonotype appeared a few times. The V call is TRBV7-9, the J call TRBJ2-3; D gene unclear. The germline gives CDR1 SEHNR, CDR2 FQNEAQ (reference sequence). This CDR3 has 14 residues. Trimming pared 5 bases from V and 4 bases from J, leaving 13 bases between. CDR3 nucleotides: TGTGCCAGCAGCCTCCGACCTGTCCCAGATACGCAGTATTTT. As protein: CASSLRPVPDTQYF.

The table lists this clonotype with a few counts. The rearrangement joins TRBV12-3 or TRBV12-4 to TRBJ1-5; D perhaps matches TRBD1 (5 bases). The CDR3 consists of 14 residues. With 7 bases removed from V and 6 bases from J, the gap between germline ends came to 16 bases. CDR3 nucleotides: TGTGCCAGCACCCCAAGCTCGGGGGTTCAGCCCCAGCATTTT. Its protein product is CASTPSSGVQPQHF.

The chain links TRBV5-1 to TRBJ2-5, with 9 bases matching TRBD2. Germline V gene lookup returns CDR1 SGHRS and CDR2 YFSETQ. The length of the CDR3 is 15 residues. J lost 4 bases, V lost 4 bases, and 8 bases had no gene match. The DNA of the CDR3 is TGCGCCAGCAGCCTCGACCCTAGCGGGACAGAGACCCAGTACTTC. It encodes CASSLDPSGTETQYF.

Many counts were recorded for this clonotype. The V gene is TRBV3-1, the J gene TRBJ2-6; 10 nucleotides match TRBD1. The V and J ends lost 4 bases and 1 base, in that order; junction bases with no gene match: 10. CDR1 and CDR2 from the germline V gene are LGHDT and YNNKEL (reference sequence). CDR3 length: 19 amino acids. The chain's CDR3 is CASSLVTGGKGSGANVLTF. The CDR3 region has the DNA TGTGCCAGCAGCCTAGTGACAGGGGGCAAAGGATCTGGGGCCAACGTCCTGACTTTC.

This clonotype occurred a few times. The rearrangement joins TRBV5-1 to TRBJ2-3; D is perhaps TRBD1 (6 bases). V was trimmed by 4 bases and J by 2 bases, leaving 11 bases between them. The CDR3 covers 14 residues. CDR1 and CDR2 from the germline V gene are SGHRS and YFSETQ. The CDR3 region is CASSPDRPTDTQYF. The CDR3 DNA sequence: TGCGCCAGCAGCCCGGACAGACCCACAGATACGCAGTATTTT.

This clonotype was counted a few times. V gene TRBV6-5 combines with J gene TRBJ2-5; D gene unclear. This CDR3 comprises 13 residues. Per the germline V gene, CDR1 is MNHEY and CDR2 is SVGAGI. Trimming shortened V by 0 bases and J by 5 bases, and 7 bases separated the two germline ends. CDR3 coding DNA: TGTGCCAGCAGTTACTCAGGGTTCGAGACCCAGTACTTC. The encoded protein is CASSYSGFETQYF.

This clonotype came up many times. This chain uses TRBV7-2 with TRBJ1-5, with D possibly being TRBD1 (5 bases). This CDR3 is 14 amino acids long. The germline V and J ends were trimmed by 4 bases and 7 bases, with 14 bases remaining between them. Germline V lookup: CDR1 SGHTA, CDR2 FQGNSA. The DNA of the CDR3 is TGTGCCAGCAGCTGGGGGGACGGAAACCAGCCCCAGCATTTT. As protein: CASSWGDGNQPQHF.

The chain couples TRBV12-3 or TRBV12-4 to TRBJ2-2; D possibly uses TRBD1 or TRBD2 (5 bases each). Between the trimmed V and J ends, which lost 5 bases and 1 base, there was a span of 17 bases. This CDR3 has 17 amino acids. CDR3 sequence (DNA): TGTGCCAGCAGTCACAACCGGGACGGACTGAACACCGGGGAGCTGTTTTTT. Its protein is CASSHNRDGLNTGELFF.

This rearrangement joins TRBV20-1 to TRBJ2-3; 9 nucleotides line up with TRBD2. The germline CDR1 and CDR2 sequences are DFQATT and SNEGSKA (reference sequence). Trimming at V came to 1 base and at J to 5 bases, leaving 4 bases not matched to a gene. This CDR3 is built from 14 residues. CDR3 loop: CSARAAGGRDTQYF. DNA for the CDR3: TGCAGTGCTAGAGCGGCGGGAGGGCGAGATACGCAGTATTTT.

There are a few counts of this clonotype. The chain joins TRBV5-1 to TRBJ2-1, with 7 bases matching TRBD1. Germline values: CDR1 SGHRS, CDR2 YFSETQ. The CDR3 has 15 residues. V gave up 3 bases and J gave up 5 bases; unmatched junction bases: 8. The CDR3 DNA reads as TGCGCCAGCAGCTGGACCGGGACAGCAGACAATGAGCAGTTCTTC. Its translation: CASSWTGTADNEQFF.

This clonotype came up a few times. This chain links TRBV12-3 or TRBV12-4 with TRBJ1-2; D might be TRBD1 (5 bases). V was clipped by 5 bases and J by 0 bases, with 13 bases between them. The CDR3 totals 15 residues. The CDR3 bases are TGTGCCAGCAGTGTCGGGACTGACCCTAACTATGGCTACACCTTC. Translated: CASSVGTDPNYGYTF.

A few counts support this clonotype. The chain carries TRBV7-9 and TRBJ2-2, with TRBD2 as a possible D gene (6 bases). V shed 5 bases and J shed 5 bases, with 21 bases lying between them. The CDR3 totals 17 residues. CDR1 is SEHNR, CDR2 FQNEAQ, per germline (reference sequence). The CDR3 DNA follows: TGTGCCAGCAGCCCGCCACTAGCCGAATTATATACCGGGGAGCTGTTTTTT. This translates into CASSPPLAELYTGELFF.

The chain links TRBV13 to TRBJ1-2; D is possibly TRBD1 (5 bases). The germline CDR1 and CDR2 sequences are PRHDT and FYEKMQ (reference sequence). V lost 2 bases and J lost 0, with 13 bases in between. The CDR3 is 16 residues long. In nucleotides, the CDR3 is TGTGCCAGCAGCTTATCCGGGGACGTCGCTAACTATGGCTACACCTTC. It encodes CASSLSGDVANYGYTF.

The chain has TRBV2 and TRBJ1-1; 10 bases are shared with TRBD1. From germline, CDR1 is SNHLY and CDR2 FYNNEI. This CDR3 region has 15 residues. V lost 4 bases, J lost 3 bases, and 5 bases stayed unmatched. The CDR3 loop reads CASSVRQGAYTEAFF. The DNA for the CDR3 is TGTGCCAGCAGTGTACGACAGGGGGCTTACACTGAAGCTTTCTTT. The full variable domain, with the rest looked up from reference TRBV2 and TRBJ1-1, is EPEVTQTPSHQVTQMGQEVILRCVPISNHLYFYWYRQILGQKVEFLVSFYNNEISEKSEIFDDQFSVERPDGSNFTLKIRSTKLEDSAMYFCASSVRQGAYTEAFFGQGTRLTVV.

The J gene is TRBJ2-7, the V gene TRBV20-1; 10 bases are a match to TRBD2. The length of the CDR3 is 17 residues. CDR1 and CDR2 (germline): DFQATT, SNEGSKA (reference sequence). The trim removed 3 bases at V and 0 bases at J, leaving 11 bases unmatched. The CDR3 nucleotides read TGCAGTGCTAGTCCGGGACTAGCGCGCATTAGCTCCTACGAGCAGTACTTC. It encodes CSASPGLARISSYEQYF.

The chain is built from TRBV3-1 and TRBJ1-2; no definite D call. This CDR3 comprises 12 residues. With 1 base removed from V and 8 bases from J, the gap between germline ends came to 8 bases. Germline lookup yields CDR1 LGHDT and CDR2 YNNKEL (reference sequence). DNA of the CDR3: TGTGCCAGCAGCCAAGCTGACACCGGCTACACCTTC. It is translated as CASSQADTGYTF.

The V gene is TRBV12-3 or TRBV12-4, the J gene TRBJ1-1, with D hard to call. This CDR3 is 13 amino acids long. V was shortened by 3 bases and J by 9 bases, with 14 bases between the two germline ends. Written as DNA, the CDR3 is TGTGCCAGCAGTTTGAGCGGAAGCGGACAAGCTTTCTTT. As protein: CASSLSGSGQAFF.

The chain combines TRBV11-2 with TRBJ2-7; unclear D gene. Trimming stripped 0 bases from V and 4 bases from J, with 13 bases between. Germline values: CDR1 SGHAT, CDR2 FQNNGV. This CDR3 has 15 residues. The CDR3 here is CASSLDWQVGYEQYF. The CDR3, as DNA: TGTGCCAGCAGCTTAGACTGGCAGGTGGGGTACGAGCAGTACTTC.

In this sample, this clonotype turned up many times. This rearrangement joins TRBV20-1 to TRBJ1-1; tentative D call: TRBD1 (6 bases). This CDR3 is built from 19 residues. Deletions cut 1 base from V and 2 bases from J, with 26 bases between. Germline V lookup: CDR1 DFQATT, CDR2 SNEGSKA (reference sequence). The CDR3 reads CSARGTWGASGMANTEAFF. Here the CDR3 DNA reads TGCAGTGCTAGAGGAACCTGGGGGGCCTCGGGAATGGCAAACACTGAAGCTTTCTTT.

Only a few counts were recorded for this clonotype. V usage is TRBV20-1 and J usage is TRBJ2-5, with D perhaps matching TRBD1 (6 bases). Trimming stripped 4 bases from V and 5 bases from J, with 8 bases between. Germline CDR1 and CDR2: DFQATT and SNEGSKA (reference sequence). The CDR3 is 11 amino acids. CDR3 coding DNA: TGCAGTGCTAATAGGGGGGAGACCCAGTACTTC. This translates into CSANRGETQYF.

The rearrangement uses TRBV4-1 and TRBJ2-7, with D hard to call. V was shortened by 0 bases and J by 3 bases, with 9 bases between the two germline ends. Per germline, CDR1 MGHRA and CDR2 YSYEKL. The CDR3 is 14 amino acids. DNA for the CDR3: TGCGCCAGCAGCCAAGATGGCGGAATCTACGAGCAGTACTTC. Translation: CASSQDGGIYEQYF.

The chain joins TRBV7-9 to TRBJ2-7; a weak D match, TRBD2 (6 bases). Trimming cost V 3 bases and J 5 bases, with 17 bases left between them. The CDR3 has 15 amino acids. The germline V gene encodes CDR1 SEHNR and CDR2 FQNEAQ (reference sequence). CDR3 bases: TGTGCCAGCAGCTTGGGGGACTTAAAGATCAACGAGCAGTACTTC. Protein: CASSLGDLKINEQYF.

The chain joins TRBV4-3 to TRBJ2-7; 15 nucleotides match TRBD2. The ends lost 0 bases at V and 0 bases at J; junction bases unmatched: 9. CDR3 length equals 20 residues. The germline V gene has CDR1 LGHNA and CDR2 YSLEER. The CDR3 here is CASSQDLGTSGRPPSYEQYF. CDR3 coding DNA: TGCGCCAGCAGCCAAGATTTAGGGACTAGCGGGAGGCCACCCTCCTACGAGCAGTACTTC.

This clonotype has only a few counts. This chain joins TRBV5-1 and TRBJ2-1, with 7 bases that match TRBD2. The CDR3 is 15 residues long. J gave up 4 bases and V 0 bases, and 4 bases lay outside the gene matches. CDR1 is SGHRS and CDR2 is YFSETQ in the germline V gene. CDR3 region: CASSLVSGLYNEQFF. The DNA of the CDR3 is TGCGCCAGCAGCTTGGTTAGCGGGCTGTACAATGAGCAGTTCTTC.

In its sample, this clonotype was seen a few times. The chain has TRBV4-1 and TRBJ2-3; tentatively, D is TRBD1 (6 bases). The germline gives CDR1 MGHRA, CDR2 YSYEKL. The CDR3 covers 16 residues. V was clipped by 5 bases and J by 3 bases, with 18 bases between them. CDR3 bases: TGCGCCAGCAGCACTTTCGTGGGGGCGCAGACAGATACGCAGTATTTT. Encoded protein: CASSTFVGAQTDTQYF.